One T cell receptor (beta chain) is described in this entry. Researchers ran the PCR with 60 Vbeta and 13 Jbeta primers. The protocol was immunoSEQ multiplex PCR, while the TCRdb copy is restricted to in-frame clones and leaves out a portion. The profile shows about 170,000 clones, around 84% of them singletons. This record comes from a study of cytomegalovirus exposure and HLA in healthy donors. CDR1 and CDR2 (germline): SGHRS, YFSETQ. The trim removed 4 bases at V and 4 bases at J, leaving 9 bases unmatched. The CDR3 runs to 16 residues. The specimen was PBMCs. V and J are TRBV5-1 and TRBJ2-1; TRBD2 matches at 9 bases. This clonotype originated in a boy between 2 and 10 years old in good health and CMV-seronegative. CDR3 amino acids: CASSRALAGFYNEQFF. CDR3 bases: TGCGCCAGCAGCCGAGCTCTAGCGGGATTTTACAATGAGCAGTTCTTC.